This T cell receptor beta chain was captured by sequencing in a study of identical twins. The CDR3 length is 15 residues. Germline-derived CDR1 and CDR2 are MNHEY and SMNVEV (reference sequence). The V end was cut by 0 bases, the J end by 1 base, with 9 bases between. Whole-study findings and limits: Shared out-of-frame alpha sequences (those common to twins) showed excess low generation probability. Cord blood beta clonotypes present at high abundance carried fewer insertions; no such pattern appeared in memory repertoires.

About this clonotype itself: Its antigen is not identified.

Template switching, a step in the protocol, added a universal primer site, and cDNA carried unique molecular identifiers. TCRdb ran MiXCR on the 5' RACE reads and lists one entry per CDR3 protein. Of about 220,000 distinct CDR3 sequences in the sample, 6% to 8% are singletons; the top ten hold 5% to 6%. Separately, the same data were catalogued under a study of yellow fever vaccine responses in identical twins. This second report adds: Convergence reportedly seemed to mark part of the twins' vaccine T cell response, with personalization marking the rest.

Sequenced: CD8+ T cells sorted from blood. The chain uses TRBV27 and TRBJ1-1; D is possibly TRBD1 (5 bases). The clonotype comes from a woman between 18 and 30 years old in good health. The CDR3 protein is CASSLSSGPNTEAFF. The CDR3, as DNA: TGTGCCAGCAGTTTATCTTCAGGGCCGAACACTGAAGCTTTCTTT.